The rows below give T cell receptor beta chains drawn from one sample of a study of cytomegalovirus exposure and HLA in healthy donors. Only in-frame clones appear in the TCRdb table, and some are missing; sequencing was by immunoSEQ multiplex PCR. This sample has approximately 190,000 clones, with more than 70% found just once. Sequenced input: PBMCs. Receptors originate from a boy between 5 and 17 years old in good health and CMV-seronegative. The CDR3 runs from the conserved cysteine through the conserved F or W. The D gene is left open where the match is weak. Clone size, where shown, is once, few, many, or a class for clones that have expanded.

size,V,J,D,CDR3,DNA
once,TRBV19,TRBJ1-6,.,CASSIDRRTSFELPLHF,TGTGCCAGTAGTATAGATCGGAGGACCTCCTTTGAGCTTCCCCTCCACTTT
.,TRBV6-5,TRBJ2-1,TRBD2,CASSSVAGDYNEQFF,TGTGCCAGCAGTTCAGTAGCGGGGGACTACAATGAGCAGTTCTTC
.,TRBV5-1,TRBJ2-1,TRBD1,CASSSLLNRGTYNEQFF,TGCGCCAGCAGCTCACTACTAAACAGGGGTACGTACAATGAGCAGTTCTTC
.,TRBV5-6,TRBJ2-7,.,CASSQSTGTYEQYF,TGTGCCAGCAGCCAATCCACAGGGACCTACGAGCAGTACTTC
.,TRBV6-6,TRBJ2-2,TRBD2,CASSTGLVGSGELFF,TGTGCCAGCAGTACGGGACTAGTGGGGTCCGGGGAGCTGTTTTTT
few,TRBV6-5,TRBJ1-5,TRBD1,CASSYSPGGQPQHF,TGTGCCAGCAGTTACTCCCCAGGGGGTCAGCCCCAGCATTTT
.,TRBV7-2,TRBJ1-4,.,CASSLVSRNEKLFF,TGTGCCAGCAGCTTAGTTAGTCGAAATGAAAAACTGTTTTTT
.,TRBV7-9,TRBJ2-7,.,CASSHRTETYYEQYF,TGTGCCAGCAGCCACCGGACAGAGACGTACTACGAGCAGTACTTC
once,TRBV11-2,TRBJ2-7,.,CASSRSGLSYEQYF,TGTGCCAGCAGCCGCAGTGGACTCTCCTACGAGCAGTACTTC
few,TRBV2,TRBJ1-1,.,CASIGTRTHTEAFF,TGTGCCAGCATCGGGACACGGACTCACACTGAAGCTTTCTTT
.,TRBV5-7,TRBJ2-7,.,CASSLEGRHEQYF,TGTGCCAGCAGCTTGGAGGGGCGCCACGAGCAGTACTTC
.,TRBV30,TRBJ1-1,.,CAWSHGGSAFF,TGTGCCTGGAGCCATGGGGGGTCAGCTTTCTTT
.,TRBV28,TRBJ1-1,.,CASRTNTEAFF,TGTGCCAGCAGAACTAACACTGAAGCTTTCTTT
.,TRBV2,TRBJ1-6,.,CASSEALQGQSPLHF,TGTGCCAGCAGTGAAGCGCTTCAGGGGCAATCACCCCTCCACTTT
.,TRBV6-5,TRBJ1-2,.,CASSFGRTNYGYTF,TGTGCCAGCAGCTTCGGACGGACAAACTATGGCTACACCTTC
.,TRBV19,TRBJ1-2,.,CASSIGPAAGYGYTF,TGTGCCAGTAGTATAGGTCCAGCTGCGGGCTATGGCTACACCTTC
.,TRBV9,TRBJ2-5,TRBD2,CASSSGTSGGASETQYF,TGTGCCAGCAGCTCCGGGACTAGCGGGGGGGCGTCGGAGACCCAGTACTTC
.,TRBV6-5,TRBJ2-5,.,CASSYLRGPGWTQYF,TGTGCCAGCAGTTACCTCAGGGGCCCCGGGTGGACCCAGTACTTC
few,TRBV19,TRBJ2-3,TRBD1,CASSIVRTGADTQYF,TGTGCCAGTAGTATAGTCCGGACAGGGGCCGATACGCAGTATTTT
.,TRBV28,TRBJ1-2,.,CASSYYQGEGYTF,TGTGCCAGCAGTTATTATCAGGGTGAGGGCTACACCTTC
.,TRBV7-3,TRBJ2-1,TRBD1,CASSKGQGYDEQFF,TGTGCCAGCAGCAAAGGACAGGGTTATGATGAGCAGTTCTTC
.,TRBV30,TRBJ1-5,TRBD1,CAYTRGTGEYQPQHF,TGTGCTTATACGCGGGGGACAGGGGAGTATCAGCCCCAGCATTTT
.,TRBV7-9,TRBJ2-1,TRBD1,CASSPPGQGANEQFF,TGTGCCAGCAGCCCACCGGGACAGGGGGCCAATGAGCAGTTCTTC
.,TRBV7-2,TRBJ2-7,.,CASSQFDRAYEQYF,TGTGCCAGCAGCCAGTTTGACAGAGCCTACGAGCAGTACTTC
.,TRBV5-4,TRBJ1-1,TRBD1,CASSFNRDRVSWNTEAFF,TGTGCCAGCAGCTTTAATCGGGACAGGGTTTCTTGGAACACTGAAGCTTTCTTT
.,TRBV2,TRBJ2-3,.,CASSGQLTTDTQYF,TGTGCCAGCAGTGGACAGCTAACCACAGATACGCAGTATTTT
.,TRBV15,TRBJ1-5,.,CATSRGGGQPQHF,TGTGCCACCAGCAGAGGAGGGGGTCAGCCCCAGCATTTT
.,TRBV6-4,TRBJ1-6,TRBD1,CASSVDRANSPLHF,TGTGCCAGCAGCGTCGACAGGGCGAATTCACCCCTCCACTTT
.,TRBV9,TRBJ2-5,TRBD2,CASSTPSGGAEETQYF,TGTGCCAGCAGCACCCCTAGCGGGGGGGCCGAAGAGACCCAGTACTTC
once,TRBV4-1,TRBJ2-4,.,CASSPVPEGQIAKNIQYF,TGCGCCAGCAGCCCCGTCCCCGAGGGTCAAATAGCCAAAAACATTCAGTACTTC
.,TRBV6-1,TRBJ2-3,.,CASSELADTQYF,TGTGCCAGCAGTGAACTAGCAGATACGCAGTATTTT
.,TRBV27,TRBJ1-1,.,CASKRGTEAFF,TGTGCCAGCAAAAGGGGCACTGAAGCTTTCTTT
.,TRBV11-2,TRBJ1-4,.,CASSFSGNEKLFF,TGTGCCAGCAGCTTTTCAGGGAATGAAAAACTGTTTTTT
.,TRBV9,TRBJ2-3,.,CASSRPGPTDTQYF,TGTGCCAGCAGCAGGCCAGGGCCCACAGATACGCAGTATTTT
.,TRBV5-1,TRBJ1-2,TRBD1,CASSFGQGSYGYTF,TGCGCCAGCAGCTTCGGACAGGGGAGCTATGGCTACACCTTC
.,TRBV4-1,TRBJ1-2,TRBD1,CASRRQGSLEGYTF,TGCGCCAGCCGGCGACAGGGAAGTTTGGAAGGCTACACCTTC
.,TRBV30,TRBJ1-6,TRBD1,CAWSIPDRANSPLHF,TGTGCCTGGAGTATCCCGGACAGGGCTAATTCACCCCTCCACTTT
.,TRBV30,TRBJ2-1,.,CAWRGGAEQFF,TGTGCCTGGAGGGGTGGGGCTGAGCAGTTCTTC
once,TRBV27,TRBJ2-7,TRBD2,CASSLFSSASGSYEQYF,TGTGCCAGCAGTTTATTCTCCTCGGCTAGCGGGAGTTACGAGCAGTACTTC
.,TRBV7-9,TRBJ2-5,.,CASSLPQGEETQYF,TGTGCCAGCAGCTTACCCCAGGGTGAAGAGACCCAGTACTTC
.,TRBV6-4,TRBJ1-5,TRBD1,CASGTTGNSNQPQHF,TGTGCCAGCGGAACGACAGGGAACAGCAATCAGCCCCAGCATTTT
.,TRBV7-2,TRBJ2-7,TRBD2,CASSSSGTSGSEQYF,TGTGCCAGCAGCTCATCCGGGACTAGCGGAAGCGAGCAGTACTTC
.,TRBV9,TRBJ1-2,.,CASSVDFSGGPNYGYTF,TGTGCCAGCAGCGTAGATTTTTCGGGGGGCCCGAACTATGGCTACACCTTC